The T cell receptor (beta chain) described here comes from a study of PD-1 blockade in classical Hodgkin lymphoma. Study-wide results and limits: It was CD4+ TCR diversity, not CD8+, that rose significantly by C4D1. The study found complete responders had baseline diversity similar to newly diagnosed patients. Patients starting nivolumab under 1 year after ASCT were excluded.

After autologous stem cell transplantation all patients relapsed, and prior brentuximab vedotin exposure differed between cohorts. V gave up 3 bases and J gave up 5 bases, with 20 bases separating them. The CDR3 loop spans 16 amino acids. The germline CDR1 and CDR2 sequences are SGHTS and YDEGEE. On this clone: The antigen is unknown.

The data were produced by immunoSEQ multiplex PCR, yet TCRdb's version contains in-frame clones alone and is incomplete. Altogether around 28,000 clones are present, around four fifths being singletons, with the ten largest covering 20% to 25%. The receptor comes from a human donor with classical Hodgkin lymphoma. This chain connects TRBV5-8 to TRBJ1-1, with D unclear. The sample consisted of peripheral blood mononuclear cells (PBMCs), taken before the second cycle of nivolumab. This CDR3 reads CASSWPRAGGMTEAFF. CDR3 DNA sequence: TGTGCCAGCAGCTGGCCCCGGGCAGGAGGTATGACTGAAGCTTTCTTT.